Each of the 10 T cell receptor beta chains below was sequenced from the same sample in a study of beta chain features in type 1 diabetes. The entirety of the isolated RNA underwent reverse transcription, so expressed TCRB transcripts were sequenced. Here immunoSEQ multiplex PCR was the method, and the copy in TCRdb shows in-frame clones only, minus some. The profile shows roughly 500,000 clones, roughly 11% of them singletons. Sequencing input: naive CD4+ T cells from blood. The source of these receptors is a woman aged 18-35 years in good health.

The chain employs TRBV7-9 and TRBJ1-1; tentative D call: TRBD1 (6 bases). CDR3 length: 14 amino acids. V gave up 5 bases and J gave up 4 bases, with 14 bases separating them. CDR1 is SEHNR and CDR2 is FQNEAQ in the germline V gene (reference sequence). The CDR3 DNA follows: TGTGCCAGCAGCGTTTTACAGGGTGGCACTGAAGCTTTCTTT. Translation gives CASSVLQGGTEAFF. Variable domain in full (rest from reference TRBV7-9 and TRBJ1-1): DTGVSQNPRHKITKRGQNVTFRCDPISEHNRLYWYRQTLGQGPEFLTYFQNEAQLEKSRLLSDRFSAERPKGSFSTLEIQRTEQGDSAMYLCASSVLQGGTEAFFGQGTRLTVV.

A few counts support this clone. This rearrangement joins TRBV15 to TRBJ1-5, with D hard to call. The V gene lost 0 bases and the J gene lost 7 bases, with 7 bases spanning the gap. The CDR3 runs 13 residues. Germline lookup yields CDR1 LNHNV and CDR2 YYDKDF (reference sequence). CDR3 bases: TGTGCCACCAGCAGAGAATTGGAGCAGCCCCAGCATTTT. Its protein product is CATSRELEQPQHF. Variable domain in full (rest from reference TRBV15 and TRBJ1-5): DAMVIQNPRYQVTQFGKPVTLSCSQTLNHNVMYWYQQKSSQAPKLLFHYYDKDFNNEADTPDNFQSRRPNTSFCFLDIRSPGLGDTAMYLCATSRELEQPQHFGDGTRLSIL.

The sample holds a few counts of this clone. The rearrangement uses TRBV2 and TRBJ1-5; 7 bases map to TRBD1. Germline V gene sequence: CDR1 SNHLY, CDR2 FYNNEI. V lost 4 bases to trimming and J lost 6 bases; unmatched junction nucleotides: 6. The CDR3 covers 14 residues. This CDR3 reads CASSGGTEGQPQHF. The CDR3 region has the DNA TGTGCCAGCAGTGGAGGGACAGAGGGTCAGCCCCAGCATTTT.

The rearrangement joins TRBV5-1 to TRBJ2-1; D may match TRBD1 or TRBD2 (5 bases each). V was trimmed by 0 bases and J by 9 bases, leaving 10 bases between them. The CDR3 consists of 13 residues. Germline lookup yields CDR1 SGHRS and CDR2 YFSETQ. The CDR3 nucleotides read TGCGCCAGCAGCTTGGAGGGGAGCCCTGAGCAGTTCTTC. Translated: CASSLEGSPEQFF.

The table lists this clone with a few counts. The genes are TRBV2 and TRBJ2-7; weak D call: TRBD1 (6 bases). The CDR3 runs 16 residues. The ends were cut back, 5 bases at V and 4 bases at J, with 21 bases in the middle. CDR1 is SNHLY and CDR2 is FYNNEI in the germline V gene. This chain's CDR3 is CASSLHRDRSRYEQYV. CDR3 sequence (DNA): TGTGCCAGCAGTCTCCACCGCGACAGGTCTCGGTACGAGCAGTACGTC.

This clone has just a few counts. The V gene is TRBV4-1, the J gene TRBJ2-5, with 10 bases aligning to TRBD2. Germline CDR1 MGHRA, CDR2 YSYEKL. The trim removed 0 bases at V and 9 bases at J, leaving 13 bases unmatched. The CDR3 loop spans 17 amino acids. The CDR3, as DNA: TGCGCCAGCAGCCAAGATAGGACTAGCGGAGACGAGACGGCCCAGTACTTC. Residues: CASSQDRTSGDETAQYF.

This chain connects TRBV7-3 to TRBJ2-3, with TRBD2 matching over 10 bases. The J segment lost 6 bases and the V segment lost 2 bases, leaving 8 bases of the junction unmatched. Germline V gene data show CDR1 as SGHTA and CDR2 as FQGTGA. This CDR3 has 16 residues. The CDR3 here is CASSLVGTSASDTQYF. CDR3 coding DNA: TGTGCCAGCAGCTTAGTGGGGACTAGCGCCAGCGATACGCAGTATTTT.

This chain uses TRBV7-9 with TRBJ2-7, with TRBD1 matching 7 bases. Trimming removed 6 bases from V and 6 bases from J; junction bases left unmatched: 11. The CDR3 extends over 14 amino acids. The germline V gene encodes CDR1 SEHNR and CDR2 FQNEAQ (reference sequence). The CDR3 spells CASSAGTVSSEQYF. The CDR3 DNA reads as TGTGCCAGCAGTGCCGGGACAGTAAGTTCCGAGCAGTACTTC.

This clone occurred a few times. V is TRBV7-9 and J is TRBJ1-6; D perhaps matches TRBD1 (5 bases). The germline V gene has CDR1 SEHNR and CDR2 FQNEAQ (reference sequence). The CDR3 spans 16 residues. Trimming took off 1 base at V and 10 bases at J, with 17 bases between the two ends. The CDR3 nucleotides are TGTGCCAGCAGCTTAGAAATCCAGGGTTTTGGATCACCCCTCCACTTT. This translates into CASSLEIQGFGSPLHF.

The chain uses TRBV5-1 and TRBJ2-2, with a tentative D call TRBD2 (6 bases). Trimming shortened V by 0 bases and J by 4 bases, and 16 bases separated the two germline ends. This CDR3 is 17 amino acids long. Germline CDR1 is SGHRS and CDR2 is YFSETQ. CDR3 nucleotide sequence: TGCGCCAGCAGCTTGGACCCGACTAGTTCGGTCACCGGGGAGCTGTTTTTT. This gives the protein CASSLDPTSSVTGELFF.